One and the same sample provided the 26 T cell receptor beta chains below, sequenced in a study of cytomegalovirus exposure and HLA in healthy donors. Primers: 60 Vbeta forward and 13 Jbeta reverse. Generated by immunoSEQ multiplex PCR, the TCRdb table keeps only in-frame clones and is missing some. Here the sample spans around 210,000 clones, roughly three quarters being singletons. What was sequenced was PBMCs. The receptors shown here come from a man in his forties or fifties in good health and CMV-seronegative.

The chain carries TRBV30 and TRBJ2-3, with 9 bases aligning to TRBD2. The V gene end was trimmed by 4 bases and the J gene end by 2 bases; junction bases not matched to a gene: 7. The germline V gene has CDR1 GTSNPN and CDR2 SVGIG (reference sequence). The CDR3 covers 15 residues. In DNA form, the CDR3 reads TGTGCCTGGACCCCGACTAGCGGAATCACAGATACGCAGTATTTT. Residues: CAWTPTSGITDTQYF. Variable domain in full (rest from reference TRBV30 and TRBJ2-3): SQTIHQWPATLVQPVGSPLSLECTVEGTSNPNLYWYRQAAGRGLQLLFYSVGIGQISSEVPQNLSASRPQDRQFILSSKKLLLSDSGFYLCAWTPTSGITDTQYFGPGTRLTVL.

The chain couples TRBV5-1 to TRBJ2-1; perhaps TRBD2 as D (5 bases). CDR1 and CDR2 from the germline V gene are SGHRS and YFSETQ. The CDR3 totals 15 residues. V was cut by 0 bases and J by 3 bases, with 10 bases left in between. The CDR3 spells CASSLEASYYNEQFF. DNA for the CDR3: TGCGCCAGCAGCTTGGAGGCTAGCTACTACAATGAGCAGTTCTTC. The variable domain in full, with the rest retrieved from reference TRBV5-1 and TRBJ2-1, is KAGVTQTPRYLIKTRGQQVTLSCSPISGHRSVSWYQQTPGQGLQFLFEYFSETQRNKGNFPGRFSGRQFSNSRSEMNVSTLELGDSALYLCASSLEASYYNEQFFGPGTRLTVL.

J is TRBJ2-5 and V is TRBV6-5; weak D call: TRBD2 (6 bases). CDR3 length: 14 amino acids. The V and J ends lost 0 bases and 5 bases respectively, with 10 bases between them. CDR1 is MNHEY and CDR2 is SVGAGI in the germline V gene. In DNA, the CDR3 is TGTGCCAGCAGTTACTCTCGGGGGTGGGAGACCCAGTACTTC. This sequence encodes CASSYSRGWETQYF.

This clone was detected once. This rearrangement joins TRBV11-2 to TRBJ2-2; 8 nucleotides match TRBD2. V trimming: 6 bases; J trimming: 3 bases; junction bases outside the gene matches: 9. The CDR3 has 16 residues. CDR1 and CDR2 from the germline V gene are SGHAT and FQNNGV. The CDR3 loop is CASRYTSGSYTGELFF. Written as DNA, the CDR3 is TGTGCCAGCAGGTATACCAGCGGGAGTTACACCGGGGAGCTGTTTTTT.

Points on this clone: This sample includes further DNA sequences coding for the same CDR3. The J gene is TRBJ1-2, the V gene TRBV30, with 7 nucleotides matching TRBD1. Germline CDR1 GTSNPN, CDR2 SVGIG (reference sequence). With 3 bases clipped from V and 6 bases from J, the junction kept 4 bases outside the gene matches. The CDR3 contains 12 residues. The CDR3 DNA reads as TGTGCCTGGAGCCGACAGGGAAATGGCTACACCTTC. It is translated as CAWSRQGNGYTF.

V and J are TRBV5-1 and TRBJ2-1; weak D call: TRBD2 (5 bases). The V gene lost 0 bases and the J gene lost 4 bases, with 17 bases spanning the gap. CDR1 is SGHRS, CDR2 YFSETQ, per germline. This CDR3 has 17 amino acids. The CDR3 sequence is CASSLVSASPSYNEQFF. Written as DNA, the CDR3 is TGCGCCAGCAGCTTGGTTAGCGCGTCCCCTTCTTACAATGAGCAGTTCTTC.

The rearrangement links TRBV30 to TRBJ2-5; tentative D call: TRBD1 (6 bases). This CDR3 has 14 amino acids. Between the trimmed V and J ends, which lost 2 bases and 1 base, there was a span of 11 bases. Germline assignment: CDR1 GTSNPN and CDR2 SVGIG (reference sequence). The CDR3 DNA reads TGTGCCTGGAGTTCAGGGGCGGCCCAAGAGACCCAGTACTTC. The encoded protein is CAWSSGAAQETQYF.

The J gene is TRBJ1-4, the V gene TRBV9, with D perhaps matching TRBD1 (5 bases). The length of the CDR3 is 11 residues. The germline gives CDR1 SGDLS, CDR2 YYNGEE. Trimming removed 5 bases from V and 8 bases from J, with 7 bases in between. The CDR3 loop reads CASSAGEKLFF. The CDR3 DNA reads TGTGCCAGCAGTGCAGGGGAAAAACTGTTTTTT.

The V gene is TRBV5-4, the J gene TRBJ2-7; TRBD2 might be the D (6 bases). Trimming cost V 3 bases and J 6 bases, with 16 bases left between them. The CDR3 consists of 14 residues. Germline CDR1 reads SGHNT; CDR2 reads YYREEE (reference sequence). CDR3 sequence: CASSSGTLGGEQYF. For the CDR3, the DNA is TGTGCCAGCAGCTCCGGGACTTTGGGGGGCGAGCAGTACTTC.

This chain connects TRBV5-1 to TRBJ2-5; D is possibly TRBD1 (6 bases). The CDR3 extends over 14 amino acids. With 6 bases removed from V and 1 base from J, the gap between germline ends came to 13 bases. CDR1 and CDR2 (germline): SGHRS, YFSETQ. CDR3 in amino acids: CASIIRQVQETQYF. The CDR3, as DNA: TGCGCCAGCATCATCAGACAGGTCCAAGAGACCCAGTACTTC.

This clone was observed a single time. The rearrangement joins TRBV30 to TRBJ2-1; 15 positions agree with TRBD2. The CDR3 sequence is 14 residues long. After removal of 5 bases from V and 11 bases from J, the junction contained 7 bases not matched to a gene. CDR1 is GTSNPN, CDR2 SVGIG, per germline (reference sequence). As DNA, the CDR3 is TGTGCCTGGGCCCCCGGACTAGCGGGAGGGCAGCAGTTCTTC. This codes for CAWAPGLAGGQQFF.

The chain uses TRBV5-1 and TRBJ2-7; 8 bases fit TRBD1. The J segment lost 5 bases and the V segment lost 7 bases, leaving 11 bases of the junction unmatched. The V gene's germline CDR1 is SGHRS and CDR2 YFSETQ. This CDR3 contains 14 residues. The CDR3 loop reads CASDRDRQDHEQYF. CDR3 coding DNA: TGCGCCAGCGACCGGGACAGGCAGGACCACGAGCAGTACTTC.

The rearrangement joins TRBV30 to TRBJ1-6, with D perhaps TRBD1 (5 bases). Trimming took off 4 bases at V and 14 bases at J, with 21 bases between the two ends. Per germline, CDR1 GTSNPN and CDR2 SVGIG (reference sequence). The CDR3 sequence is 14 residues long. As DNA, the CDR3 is TGTGCCTGGAACCGAGATAACAGGCAAGGGGCCCTCCACTTT. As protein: CAWNRDNRQGALHF.

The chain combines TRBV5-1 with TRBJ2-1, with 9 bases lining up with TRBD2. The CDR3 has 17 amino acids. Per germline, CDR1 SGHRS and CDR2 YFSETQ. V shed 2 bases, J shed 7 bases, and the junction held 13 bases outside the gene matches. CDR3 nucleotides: TGCGCCAGCAGCTTATTTCGGCTAGCGGGAAACGGTAATGAGCAGTTCTTC. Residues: CASSLFRLAGNGNEQFF.

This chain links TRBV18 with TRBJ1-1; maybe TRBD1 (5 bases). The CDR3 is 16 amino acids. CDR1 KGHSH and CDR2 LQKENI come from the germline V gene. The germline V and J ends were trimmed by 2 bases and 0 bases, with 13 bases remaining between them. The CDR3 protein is CASSPFQGSMNTEAFF. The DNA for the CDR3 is TGTGCCAGCTCACCATTTCAGGGTTCAATGAACACTGAAGCTTTCTTT. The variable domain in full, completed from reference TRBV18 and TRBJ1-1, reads NAGVMQNPRHLVRRRGQEARLRCSPMKGHSHVYWYRQLPEEGLKFMVYLQKENIIDESGMPKERFSAEFPKEGPSILRIQQVVRGDSAAYFCASSPFQGSMNTEAFFGQGTRLTVV.

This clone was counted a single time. The CDR3 region has the DNA TGTGCCAGCAGCTCAAACTCTAGCGGGAGTTCTGGGGCCAACGTCCTGACTTTC. Amino acid sequence: CASSSNSSGSSGANVLTF. V gene TRBV7-9 combines with J gene TRBJ2-6; 10 bases align to TRBD2. CDR1 is SEHNR, CDR2 FQNEAQ, per germline (reference sequence). Trimming cost V 4 bases and J 1 base; bases outside gene matches: 7. The CDR3 extends over 18 amino acids.

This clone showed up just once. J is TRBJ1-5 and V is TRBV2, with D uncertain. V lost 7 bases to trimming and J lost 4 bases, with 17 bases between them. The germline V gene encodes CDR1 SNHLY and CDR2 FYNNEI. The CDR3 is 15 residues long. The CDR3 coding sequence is TGTGCCAGCACCGAGAGGGAGGGTGCAAATCAGCCCCAGCATTTT. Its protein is CASTEREGANQPQHF. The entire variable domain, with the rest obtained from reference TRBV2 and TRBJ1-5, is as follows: EPEVTQTPSHQVTQMGQEVILRCVPISNHLYFYWYRQILGQKVEFLVSFYNNEISEKSEIFDDQFSVERPDGSNFTLKIRSTKLEDSAMYFCASTEREGANQPQHFGDGTRLSIL.

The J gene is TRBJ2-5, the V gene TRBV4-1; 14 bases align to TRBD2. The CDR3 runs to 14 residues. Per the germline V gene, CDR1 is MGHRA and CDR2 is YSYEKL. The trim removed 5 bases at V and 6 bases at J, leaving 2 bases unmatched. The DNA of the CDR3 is TGCGCCAGCAGCGGGACTAGCGGGAGAAAGACCCAGTACTTC. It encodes CASSGTSGRKTQYF.

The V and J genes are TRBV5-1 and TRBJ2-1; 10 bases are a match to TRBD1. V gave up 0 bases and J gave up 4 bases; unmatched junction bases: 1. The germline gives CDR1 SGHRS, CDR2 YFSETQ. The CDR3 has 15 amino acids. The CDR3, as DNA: TGCGCCAGCAGCTTGGGGGACAGGGGTTACAATGAGCAGTTCTTC. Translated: CASSLGDRGYNEQFF.

The CDR3 region has the DNA TGTGCCAGCAGTCGAGCAGGGGGCAACTATGGCTACACCTTC. Translation: CASSRAGGNYGYTF. V is TRBV6-5 and J is TRBJ1-2; 8 bases align to TRBD1. Germline V gene lookup returns CDR1 MNHEY and CDR2 SVGAGI. The CDR3 has 14 residues. Trimming at V came to 5 bases and at J to 2 bases, leaving 4 bases not matched to a gene.

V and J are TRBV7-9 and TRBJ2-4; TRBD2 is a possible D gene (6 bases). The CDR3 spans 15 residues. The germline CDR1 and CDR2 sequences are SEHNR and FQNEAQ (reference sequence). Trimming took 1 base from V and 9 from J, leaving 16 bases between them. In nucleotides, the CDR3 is TGTGCCAGCAGCTTAGACAGGCCTGGGGGGACCATTCAGTACTTC. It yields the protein CASSLDRPGGTIQYF.

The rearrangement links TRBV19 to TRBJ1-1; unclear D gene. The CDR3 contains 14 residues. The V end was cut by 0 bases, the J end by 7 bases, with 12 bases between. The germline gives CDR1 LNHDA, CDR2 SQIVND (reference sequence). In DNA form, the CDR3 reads TGTGCCAGTAGTATAGATATTAGGCCGGGTGAAGCTTTCTTT. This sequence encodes CASSIDIRPGEAFF.

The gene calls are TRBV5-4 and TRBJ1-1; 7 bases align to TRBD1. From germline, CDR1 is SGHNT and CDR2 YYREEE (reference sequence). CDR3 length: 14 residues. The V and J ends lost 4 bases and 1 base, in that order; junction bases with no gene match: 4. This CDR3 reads CASSPGQSNTEAFF. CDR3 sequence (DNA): TGTGCCAGCAGCCCGGGACAGTCGAACACTGAAGCTTTCTTT.

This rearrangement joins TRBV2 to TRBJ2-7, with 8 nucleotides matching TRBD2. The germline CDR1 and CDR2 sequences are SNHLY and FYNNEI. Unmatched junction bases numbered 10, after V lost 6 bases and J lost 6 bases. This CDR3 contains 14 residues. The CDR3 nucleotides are TGTGCCAGCAGCGAGGGACTAGTCGGTGTCGAGCAGTACTTC. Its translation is CASSEGLVGVEQYF.

The CDR3 sequence is CASGPSGRAIDTQYF. The CDR3 coding sequence is TGCGCCAGCGGCCCGAGCGGGAGGGCCATAGATACGCAGTATTTT. The chain couples TRBV5-1 to TRBJ2-3, with 10 bases matching TRBD2. Per germline, CDR1 SGHRS and CDR2 YFSETQ. The CDR3 sequence is 15 residues long. Trimming at V came to 7 bases and at J to 5 bases, leaving 10 bases not matched to a gene.

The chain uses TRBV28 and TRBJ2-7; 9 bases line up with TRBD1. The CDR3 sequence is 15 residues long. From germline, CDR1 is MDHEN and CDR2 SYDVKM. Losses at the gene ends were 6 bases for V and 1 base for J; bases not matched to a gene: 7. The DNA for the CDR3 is TGTGCCAGCAGCACGTGGGGGACAGGGTCCTACGAGCAGTACTTC. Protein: CASSTWGTGSYEQYF.